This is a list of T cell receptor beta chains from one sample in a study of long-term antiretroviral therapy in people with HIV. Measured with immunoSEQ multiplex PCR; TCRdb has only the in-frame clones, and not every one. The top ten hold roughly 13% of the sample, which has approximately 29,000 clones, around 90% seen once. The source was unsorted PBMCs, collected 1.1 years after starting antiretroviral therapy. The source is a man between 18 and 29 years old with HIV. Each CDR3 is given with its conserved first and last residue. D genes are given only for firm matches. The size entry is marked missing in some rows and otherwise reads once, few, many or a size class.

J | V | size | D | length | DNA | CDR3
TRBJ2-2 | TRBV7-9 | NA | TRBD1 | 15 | TGTGCCAGCAGCTTATCCAGGGGGCAGAGCGGGGAGCTGTTTTTT | CASSLSRGQSGELFF
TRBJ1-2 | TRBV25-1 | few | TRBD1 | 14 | TGTGCCAGCAGTGACCGACAGGGAAGGGGTGGCTACACCTTC | CASSDRQGRGGYTF
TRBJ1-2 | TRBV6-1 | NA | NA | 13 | TGTGCCAGCACTTCTATCTACCTCTATGGCTACACCTTC | CASTSIYLYGYTF
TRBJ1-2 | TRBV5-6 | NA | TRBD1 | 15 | TGTGCCAGCAGCCTAAGACAGGGAGGTTTGGGAGGCTACACCTTC | CASSLRQGGLGGYTF
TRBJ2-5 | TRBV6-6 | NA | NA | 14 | TGTGCCAGCACTTTACAGGGATCCCAAGAGACCCAGTACTTC | CASTLQGSQETQYF
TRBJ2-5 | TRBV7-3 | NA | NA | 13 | TGTGCCAGCAGCTCGGGCCTTCAAGAGACCCAGTACTTC | CASSSGLQETQYF
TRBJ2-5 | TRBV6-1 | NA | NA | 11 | TGTGCCAGCAGTGCACAAGAGACCCAGTACTTC | CASSAQETQYF
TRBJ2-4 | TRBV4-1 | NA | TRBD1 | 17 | TGCGCCAGCAGCCTGGGAGGACAGGGTATAGCCAAAAACATTCAGTACTTC | CASSLGGQGIAKNIQYF
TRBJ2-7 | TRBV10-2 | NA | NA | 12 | TGCGCCAGCGGCTCCGAAGGGTACGAGCAGTACTTC | CASGSEGYEQYF
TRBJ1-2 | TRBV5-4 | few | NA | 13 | TGTGCCAGCAGCTTGTCAAGGGAGGATGGCTACACCTTC | CASSLSREDGYTF
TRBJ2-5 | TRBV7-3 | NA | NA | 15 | TGTGCCAGCAGCTCACTACTTGGAGCGCAAGAGACCCAGTACTTC | CASSSLLGAQETQYF
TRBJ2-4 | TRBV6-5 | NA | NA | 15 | TGTGCCAGCAGGGAGGGCGGGGCGGCCAAAAACATTCAGTACTTC | CASREGGAAKNIQYF
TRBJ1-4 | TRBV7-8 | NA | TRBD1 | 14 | TGTGCCAGCAGCACGACAGGGATAGGTGAAAAACTGTTTTTT | CASSTTGIGEKLFF
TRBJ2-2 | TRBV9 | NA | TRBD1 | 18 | TGTGCCAGCAGCGCGCGGCAGACAGGGGGCGATCACACCGGGGAGCTGTTTTTT | CASSARQTGGDHTGELFF
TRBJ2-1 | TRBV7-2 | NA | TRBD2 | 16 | TGTGCCAGCAGCTTAGCGGGGCGGGGGGGCTGGAATGAGCAGTTCTTC | CASSLAGRGGWNEQFF
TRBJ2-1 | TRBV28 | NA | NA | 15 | TGTGCCAGCACCTCCAGGGAGGCGGGATTAAATGAGCAGTTCTTC | CASTSREAGLNEQFF
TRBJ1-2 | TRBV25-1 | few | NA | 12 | TGTGCCAGCAGTGCAACGGTCGATGGCTACACCTTC | CASSATVDGYTF
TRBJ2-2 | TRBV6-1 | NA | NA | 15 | TGTGCCAGCAGCCCTCGGCAGGCCAACACCGGGGAGCTGTTTTTT | CASSPRQANTGELFF
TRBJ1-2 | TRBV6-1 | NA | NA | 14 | TGTGCCAGCAGGGTGGGGGATAGAGACTATGGCTACACCTTC | CASRVGDRDYGYTF
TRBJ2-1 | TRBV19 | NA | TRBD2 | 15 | TGTGCCAGTAGCGGGGGGGCGGGGATCTACAATGAGCAGTTCTTC | CASSGGAGIYNEQFF
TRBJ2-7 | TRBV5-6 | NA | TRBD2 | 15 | TGTGCCAGCAGCTGGAGTAGCGGGATAAGCGACGAGCAGTACTTC | CASSWSSGISDEQYF
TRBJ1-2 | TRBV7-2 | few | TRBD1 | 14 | TGTGCCAGCAGCACACAGGGGGATACCTATGGCTACACCTTC | CASSTQGDTYGYTF
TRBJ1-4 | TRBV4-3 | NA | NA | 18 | TGCGCCAGCAGCCAAGTCCCTGGGGGTAGGGGAACTAATGAAAAACTGTTTTTT | CASSQVPGGRGTNEKLFF
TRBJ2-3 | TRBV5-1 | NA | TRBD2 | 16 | TGCGCCAGCTGCCGACTAAGCGGGAGAACGACAGATACGCAGTATTTT | CASCRLSGRTTDTQYF
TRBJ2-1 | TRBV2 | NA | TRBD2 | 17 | TGTGCCAGCAGGTTTGGGGCTAGCGGGGGGCGGGATAATGAGCAGTTCTTC | CASRFGASGGRDNEQFF
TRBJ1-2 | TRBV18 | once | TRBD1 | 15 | TGTGCCAGCTCACTTTCTCCGACAGGGAACTATGGCTACACCTTC | CASSLSPTGNYGYTF
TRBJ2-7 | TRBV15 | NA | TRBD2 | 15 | TGTGCCACCAGCAGACGACTAGCGGGAGCGCACGAGCAGTACTTC | CATSRRLAGAHEQYF
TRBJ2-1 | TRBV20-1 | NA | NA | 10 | TGCAGTGCTGCAGGCGATGAGCAGTTCTTC | CSAAGDEQFF
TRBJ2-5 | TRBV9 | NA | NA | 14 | TGTGCCAGCGGCCCAGACGGATACCAAGAGACCCAGTACTTC | CASGPDGYQETQYF
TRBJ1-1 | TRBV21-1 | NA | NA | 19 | TGTGCCAGCAGCAAAGTTTTCGAGGGGCCGACGCTGGGTGACACTGAAGCTTTCTTT | CASSKVFEGPTLGDTEAFF
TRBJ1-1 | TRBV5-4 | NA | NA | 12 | TGTGCCAGCAGCTTGGACAGAACTGAAGCTTTCTTT | CASSLDRTEAFF
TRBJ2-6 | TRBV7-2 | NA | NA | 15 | TGTGCCAGCAGCTTAACAGCTTCTGGGGCCAACGTCCTGACTTTC | CASSLTASGANVLTF
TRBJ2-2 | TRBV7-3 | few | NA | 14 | TGTGCCAGCAGCCGCAGCTTGGGGACCGGGGAGCTGTTTTTT | CASSRSLGTGELFF
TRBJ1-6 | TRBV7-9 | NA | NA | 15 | TGTGCCAGCAGCCTCGCCTTGACAGATAATTCACCCCTCCACTTT | CASSLALTDNSPLHF
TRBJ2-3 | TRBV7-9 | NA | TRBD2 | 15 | TGTGCCAGCAGCGGGACTAGCGGGGGGAAGGGGGCGCAGTATTTT | CASSGTSGGKGAQYF
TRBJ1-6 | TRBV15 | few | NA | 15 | TGTGCCACCAGCAGAGGAGGCGGCTATAATTCACCCCTCCACTTT | CATSRGGGYNSPLHF
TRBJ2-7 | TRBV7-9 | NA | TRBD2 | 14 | TGTGCCAGCAGCTCGACTAGCGGAGTATACGAGCAGTACTTC | CASSSTSGVYEQYF
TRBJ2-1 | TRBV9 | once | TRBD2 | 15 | TGTGCCAGCAGCGTAGACAGCGGGACGAACAATGAGCAGTTCTTC | CASSVDSGTNNEQFF
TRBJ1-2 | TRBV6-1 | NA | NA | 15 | TGTGCCAGCAGTGTAACAGGGTATTCTAACTATGGCTACACCTTC | CASSVTGYSNYGYTF
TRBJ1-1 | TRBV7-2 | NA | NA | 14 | TGTGCCAGCAGCCGGACAGCGCCGAGCACTGAAGCTTTCTTT | CASSRTAPSTEAFF
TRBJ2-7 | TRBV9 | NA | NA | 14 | TGTGCCAGCAGCCTGCAGGGGGGGGGTTACGAGCAGTACTTC | CASSLQGGGYEQYF
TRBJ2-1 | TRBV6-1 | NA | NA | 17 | TGTGCCAGCAGTGAAGCGCTCCCTAGCGTCTCCTACAATGAGCAGTTCTTC | CASSEALPSVSYNEQFF